This entry lists 20 T cell receptor beta chains sequenced from one sample in a study of regulatory T cells in long-lasting Graves disease. For TCR beta, libraries came from iRepertoire HTBI primers and Arm-PCR of CDR3 regions. In TCRdb, the multiplex PCR reads were re-called with MiXCR into one record per CDR3 protein. The sample consists of over 250,000 distinct CDR3 sequences, around a fifth of them appearing once. Stated time point: persistent/refractory GD, antithyroid drugs over 5 years with positive TRAb. PBMC-derived RNA was used for the TCR library. The specimen comprised peripheral blood mononuclear cells (PBMCs), sampled when the disease was refractory, from a patient treated with antithyroid drugs. The receptor source for this set is a female donor with Graves disease.

The chain links TRBV7-9 to TRBJ1-3; tentative D call: TRBD1 (5 bases). CDR1 and CDR2 from the germline V gene are SEHNR and FQNEAQ (reference sequence). With 2 bases removed from V and 10 bases from J, the gap between germline ends came to 18 bases. This CDR3 spans 15 amino acids. The CDR3 loop reads CASSLLNGDGRTIYF. Written as DNA, the CDR3 is TGTGCCAGCAGCTTACTCAACGGGGACGGACGGACCATATATTTT.

This clonotype showed up many times. The chain couples TRBV28 to TRBJ1-1, with D hard to call. Germline V gene sequence: CDR1 MDHEN, CDR2 SYDVKM. V lost 5 bases to trimming and J lost 3 bases, with 7 bases between them. The CDR3 loop spans 12 amino acids. The chain's CDR3 is CASSQEYTEAFF. The CDR3 nucleotides read TGTGCCAGCAGTCAGGAGTACACTGAAGCTTTCTTT.

About this clonotype itself: An end of the junction differs from the germline gene, which may be a read error. The genes are TRBV30 and TRBJ1-6, with TRBD1 as a possible D gene (5 bases). This CDR3 is built from 12 residues. Germline V gives CDR1 GTSNPN, CDR2 SVGIG (reference sequence). CDR3 sequence reads: CARRSGNPPLHF. The DNA of the CDR3 is TGTGCCCGGAGATCAGGGAATCCACCCCTCCACTTT.

This clonotype was picked up many times. This chain links TRBV28 with TRBJ2-5; TRBD1 agrees at 8 bases. V lost 3 bases and J lost 5; bases outside the gene matches: 8. The CDR3 runs to 15 residues. Germline V gene lookup returns CDR1 MDHEN and CDR2 SYDVKM. CDR3 sequence (DNA): TGTGCCAGCAGTTTGGACAGGGTGGGGAGGGAGACCCAGTACTTC. Protein: CASSLDRVGRETQYF.

The rearrangement links TRBV5-1 to TRBJ2-1, with a possible D match to TRBD2 (5 bases). The CDR3 contains 15 residues. V dropped 3 bases and J dropped 0 bases, with 10 bases sitting between them. Germline CDR1 SGHRS, CDR2 YFSETQ. Here the CDR3 reads CASSSLGSSYNEQFF. CDR3 bases: TGCGCCAGCAGCTCACTAGGGAGCTCCTACAATGAGCAGTTCTTC.

The chain carries TRBV4-3 and TRBJ1-6; D is undetermined. The germline gives CDR1 LGHNA, CDR2 YSLEER. The CDR3 extends over 16 amino acids. Deletions cut 0 bases from V and 10 bases from J, with 16 bases between. The CDR3 spells CASSQDWAAVGSPLHF. DNA of the CDR3: TGCGCCAGCAGCCAAGATTGGGCGGCAGTAGGCTCACCCCTCCACTTT.

The chain recombines TRBV4-3 with TRBJ2-7, with a possible D match to TRBD1 (5 bases). The CDR3 spans 16 residues. Germline loops: CDR1 LGHNA, CDR2 YSLEER. Trimming left V 4 bases short and J 7 bases short, with 23 bases between. The chain's CDR3 is CASSPGSGSAPGEQYF. For the CDR3, the DNA is TGCGCCAGCAGCCCCGGTTCAGGGTCAGCCCCTGGGGAGCAGTACTTC.

The chain is built from TRBV28 and TRBJ2-5; tentative D call: TRBD2 (6 bases). With 6 bases removed from V and 4 bases from J, the gap between germline ends came to 21 bases. The CDR3 totals 16 residues. Germline V gene lookup returns CDR1 MDHEN and CDR2 SYDVKM. The CDR3 is CASSKNGRGTVETQYF. Here the CDR3 DNA reads TGTGCCAGCAGCAAAAACGGACGGGGGACGGTAGAGACCCAGTACTTC.

This clonotype was detected ten times or more. This chain links TRBV12-3 or TRBV12-4 with TRBJ2-2, with 7 bases aligning to TRBD2. The CDR3 extends over 17 amino acids. Trimming cost V 6 bases and J 1 base; bases outside gene matches: 11. The CDR3 is CASRTTGGPLNTGELFF. The DNA for the CDR3 is TGTGCCAGCAGAACCACGGGAGGCCCTCTGAACACCGGGGAGCTGTTTTTT.

This clonotype appeared many times. The CDR3, as DNA: TGTGCCAGCAGCGGACAGGGGAAGGACGAGCAGTACTTC. Encoded protein: CASSGQGKDEQYF. V gene TRBV11-1 combines with J gene TRBJ2-7; 9 bases are a match to TRBD1. V dropped 5 bases and J dropped 5; count of bases not matched to a gene: 4. This CDR3 is built from 13 residues. Germline loops: CDR1 SGHAT, CDR2 FQDESV (reference sequence).

The chain links TRBV18 to TRBJ2-7; possibly TRBD1 or TRBD2 for D (5 bases each). Looked up from germline, CDR1 is KGHSH and CDR2 is LQKENI. The CDR3 has 15 amino acids. The V end was cut by 3 bases, the J end by 2 bases, with 14 bases between. CDR3 nucleotides: TGTGCCAGCTCACCCAGGGAGTGGAACGCCTACGAGCAGTACTTC. It is translated as CASSPREWNAYEQYF.

This chain links TRBV30 with TRBJ2-5; D remains ambiguous. The V end lost 3 bases, the J end lost 1 base, and 9 bases lay between the germline ends. Germline CDR1 and CDR2: GTSNPN and SVGIG (reference sequence). The CDR3 totals 13 residues. The CDR3 region has the DNA TGTGCCTGGAGCCCCAGGATCCAAGAGACCCAGTACTTC. Amino acid sequence: CAWSPRIQETQYF.

In DNA, the CDR3 is TGCAGTGCTGGCCCACTAGCGGACACCGGGGAGCTGTTTTTT. Amino acid sequence: CSAGPLADTGELFF. The chain uses TRBV20-1 and TRBJ2-2, with 8 nucleotides matching TRBD2. The length of the CDR3 is 14 residues. The germline V gene encodes CDR1 DFQATT and CDR2 SNEGSKA (reference sequence). The trim removed 5 bases at V and 3 bases at J, leaving 5 bases unmatched.

This sequence joins TRBV6-4 and TRBJ2-7; 9 bases align to TRBD2. The length of the CDR3 is 15 residues. CDR1 is MRHNA, CDR2 SNTAGT, per germline. The J segment lost 1 base and the V segment lost 4 bases, leaving 5 bases of the junction unmatched. CDR3 DNA: TGTGCCAGCAGTGCCACGACTAGCGGTTCCTACGAGCAGTACTTC. It is translated as CASSATTSGSYEQYF.

The chain links TRBV6-1 to TRBJ1-5; no reliable D call. Germline CDR1 MNHNS, CDR2 SASEGT. CDR3 length: 16 residues. Trimming removed 6 bases at V and 5 bases at J, with 20 bases between. The CDR3 is CASRRAGGLRDQPQHF. The CDR3 region has the DNA TGTGCCAGCAGAAGGGCGGGAGGGCTTCGGGATCAGCCCCAGCATTTT.

This sequence joins TRBV4-3 and TRBJ1-6; the D is unclear. CDR1 LGHNA and CDR2 YSLEER come from the germline V gene. The CDR3 loop spans 19 amino acids. The V and J ends lost 0 bases and 0 bases respectively, with 15 bases between them. CDR3 DNA sequence: TGCGCCAGCAGCCAAGATTGGTACAGCGATAGCTCCTATAATTCACCCCTCCACTTT. It codes for CASSQDWYSDSSYNSPLHF.

V gene TRBV2 combines with J gene TRBJ1-1, with D perhaps matching TRBD1 (5 bases). Trimming removed 8 bases from V and 0 bases from J, with 13 bases in between. Germline V CDR1 and CDR2: SNHLY, FYNNEI. The CDR3 is 14 residues long. Here the CDR3 DNA reads TGTGCCAGCGCGGGGGTACTTATGAACACTGAAGCTTTCTTT. As protein: CASAGVLMNTEAFF.

J is TRBJ2-1 and V is TRBV9; 11 bases agree with TRBD1. This CDR3 has 14 amino acids. Germline V gene data show CDR1 as SGDLS and CDR2 as YYNGEE. V lost 4 bases, J lost 6 bases, and 3 bases stayed unmatched. Here the CDR3 reads CASSPDRGLNEQFF. Here the CDR3 DNA reads TGTGCCAGCAGCCCGGACAGGGGGCTCAATGAGCAGTTCTTC.

The chain has TRBV2 and TRBJ1-6, with D tentatively TRBD1 (6 bases). This CDR3 is 14 amino acids long. The ends were cut back, 3 bases at V and 9 bases at J, with 12 bases in the middle. Per germline, CDR1 SNHLY and CDR2 FYNNEI. For the CDR3, the DNA is TGTGCCAGCAGTGAGCAGGGGCCTAGTTCACCCCTCCACTTT. Its protein product is CASSEQGPSSPLHF.

This clonotype was recorded at least ten times. The V call is TRBV11-2, the J call TRBJ2-7; TRBD2 matches 7 bases. There are 18 residues in the CDR3. The V segment lost 0 bases and the J segment 2 bases; nucleotides outside the gene matches: 13. Per the germline V gene, CDR1 is SGHAT and CDR2 is FQNNGV. Here the CDR3 DNA reads TGTGCCAGCAGCTTAGATCGGGGGTATGGGACTACCACCTACGAGCAGTACTTC. Protein: CASSLDRGYGTTTYEQYF.